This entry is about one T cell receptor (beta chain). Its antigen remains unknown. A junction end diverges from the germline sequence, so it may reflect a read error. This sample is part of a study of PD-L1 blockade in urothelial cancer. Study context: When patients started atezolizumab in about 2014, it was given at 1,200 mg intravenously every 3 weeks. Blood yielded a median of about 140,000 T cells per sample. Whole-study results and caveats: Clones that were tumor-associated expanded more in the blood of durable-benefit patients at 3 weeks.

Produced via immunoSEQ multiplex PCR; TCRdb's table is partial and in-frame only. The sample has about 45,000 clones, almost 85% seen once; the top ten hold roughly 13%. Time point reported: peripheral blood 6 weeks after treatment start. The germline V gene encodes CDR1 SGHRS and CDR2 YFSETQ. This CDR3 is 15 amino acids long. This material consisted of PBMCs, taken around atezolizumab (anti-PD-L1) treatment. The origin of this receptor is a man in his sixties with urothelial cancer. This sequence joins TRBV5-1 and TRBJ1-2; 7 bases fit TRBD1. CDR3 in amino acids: CASRLATGTDYGYTF. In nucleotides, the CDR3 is TGCGCCAGCAGATTGGCCACCGGGACAGACTATGGCTACACCTTC.